A single sample gave rise to the 21 T cell receptor beta chains below, sequenced in a study of identical twins (dated by TCRdb to 2016 to 2017). Receptor amplification or capture employed 5' RACE. TCRdb lists the instrument as Illumina HiSeq 2000. Using fastp at Q25 and MiXCR, TCRdb reprocessed the public reads and kept productive beta chains. For every CDR3 protein sequence, its rows merge into one entry that carries the most common genes and DNA. A total of around 550,000 distinct CDR3 sequences appear in this sample, around 15% of them only once. The ten largest make up roughly 0.46% of the sample. The sample also formed part of further work on yellow fever vaccine responses in identical twins.

The sequenced sample consisted of CD4+ T cells sorted from blood. These receptors all come from a woman aged 18 to 35 in good health.

The chain joins TRBV12-3 or TRBV12-4 to TRBJ2-7; D might be TRBD1 (6 bases). This CDR3 comprises 15 residues. Trimming took off 8 bases at V and 1 base at J, with 18 bases between the two ends. The CDR3 spells CASSGWGHISYEQYF. Here the CDR3 DNA reads TGTGCCAGCTCCGGCTGGGGACATATATCCTACGAGCAGTACTTC.

This rearrangement joins TRBV6-1 to TRBJ2-3, with 7 bases lining up with TRBD1. The CDR3 has 14 residues. Per germline, CDR1 MNHNS and CDR2 SASEGT. Trimming at V came to 4 bases and at J to 7 bases, leaving 8 bases not matched to a gene. The CDR3 sequence is CASSVNRGTNTQYF. DNA for the CDR3: TGTGCCAGCAGTGTTAACAGGGGTACAAATACGCAGTATTTT.

This clonotype has only a few counts. This chain links TRBV6-1 with TRBJ2-3; D unclear. The CDR3 spans 15 residues. CDR1 and CDR2 (germline): MNHNS, SASEGT. V lost 5 bases to trimming and J lost 3 bases, with 15 bases between them. CDR3 DNA sequence: TGTGCCAGCAGTCGTACTTACAAGGGAACAGATACGCAGTATTTT. Translation: CASSRTYKGTDTQYF.

The rearrangement uses TRBV5-1 and TRBJ2-3, with a weak D call TRBD2 (5 bases). Deletions cut 4 bases from V and 0 bases from J, with 12 bases between. Germline V gives CDR1 SGHRS, CDR2 YFSETQ. The CDR3 is 15 residues long. The CDR3, as DNA: TGCGCCAGCAGCCCCTCGAGGGCTAGCACAGATACGCAGTATTTT. This translates into CASSPSRASTDTQYF. Complete variable domain (other parts from reference TRBV5-1 and TRBJ2-3): KAGVTQTPRYLIKTRGQQVTLSCSPISGHRSVSWYQQTPGQGLQFLFEYFSETQRNKGNFPGRFSGRQFSNSRSEMNVSTLELGDSALYLCASSPSRASTDTQYFGPGTRLTVL.

This clonotype was picked up a small number of times. The chain has TRBV10-3 and TRBJ2-5; D is ambiguous. The germline gives CDR1 ENHRY, CDR2 SYGVKD. V was trimmed by 0 bases and J by 7 bases, leaving 12 bases between them. This CDR3 spans 14 amino acids. CDR3 DNA: TGTGCCATCAGTGAGTCGGGCCCACAGTCGACCCAGTACTTC. Its protein is CAISESGPQSTQYF.

The gene calls are TRBV5-1 and TRBJ1-1; TRBD1 is a possible D gene (6 bases). V shed 4 bases and J shed 1 base, with 11 bases lying between them. The germline CDR1 and CDR2 sequences are SGHRS and YFSETQ. The CDR3 extends over 14 amino acids. The CDR3 spells CASSQGQSNTEAFF. DNA for the CDR3: TGCGCCAGCAGCCAAGGACAGTCGAACACTGAAGCTTTCTTT.

The V gene is TRBV20-1, the J gene TRBJ2-4, with 7 bases identical to TRBD2. V trimming: 3 bases; J trimming: 1 base; junction bases outside the gene matches: 9. The length of the CDR3 is 16 residues. Germline loops: CDR1 DFQATT, CDR2 SNEGSKA (reference sequence). Here the CDR3 reads CSASRGGKGAKNIQYF. CDR3 DNA sequence: TGCAGTGCTAGTCGGGGAGGGAAGGGGGCCAAAAACATTCAGTACTTC.

This rearrangement joins TRBV7-2 to TRBJ2-2; 7 nucleotides line up with TRBD2. The germline V gene encodes CDR1 SGHTA and CDR2 FQGNSA. This CDR3 is built from 15 residues. With V trimmed by 5 bases and J by 0 bases, 3 bases remained unmatched. The CDR3 nucleotides are TGTGCCAGCAGCAGGGGACTACCGAACACCGGGGAGCTGTTTTTT. Its protein is CASSRGLPNTGELFF.

This clonotype was counted at least ten times. The genes are TRBV10-3 and TRBJ2-7; 7 nucleotides agree with TRBD2. The V gene end was trimmed by 6 bases and the J gene end by 1 base; junction bases not matched to a gene: 27. Per germline, CDR1 ENHRY and CDR2 SYGVKD. The CDR3 runs 21 residues. The CDR3 coding sequence is TGTGCCATCAGCACTTCGAACCTGCTAGCGGCCGGCCAGAAAAGATCCTACGAGCAGTACTTC. It yields the protein CAISTSNLLAAGQKRSYEQYF.

This clonotype was observed a handful of times. The chain is built from TRBV5-1 and TRBJ2-7, with 13 positions matching TRBD2. V lost 4 bases, J lost 3 bases, and 7 bases stayed unmatched. CDR1 is SGHRS and CDR2 is YFSETQ in the germline V gene. This CDR3 has 16 amino acids. CDR3 coding DNA: TGCGCCAGCAGCCCGAGGACTAGCGGGAGTTTCTACGAGCAGTACTTC. It is translated as CASSPRTSGSFYEQYF.

V gene TRBV4-1 combines with J gene TRBJ1-1; the D is unclear. Germline V CDR1 and CDR2: MGHRA, YSYEKL. The germline V and J ends were trimmed by 1 base and 5 bases, with 14 bases remaining between them. The length of the CDR3 is 15 residues. CDR3 amino acids: CASSQGWGGGTEAFF. The CDR3 bases are TGCGCCAGCAGCCAAGGTTGGGGAGGAGGGACTGAAGCTTTCTTT.

This clonotype was counted only a few times. The chain uses TRBV11-2 and TRBJ2-3; 15 positions agree with TRBD2. There are 18 residues in the CDR3. From germline, CDR1 is SGHAT and CDR2 FQNNGV. V was clipped by 4 bases and J by 2 bases; unmatched bases: 7. This chain's CDR3 is CASSWGLAGGRPTDTQYF. The CDR3 bases are TGTGCCAGCAGCTGGGGACTAGCGGGGGGACGACCCACAGATACGCAGTATTTT.

This clonotype was seen at least ten times. The V call is TRBV4-1, the J call TRBJ2-1; perhaps TRBD2 as D (6 bases). V lost 1 base and J lost 4, with 11 bases in between. The CDR3 loop spans 15 amino acids. Looked up from germline, CDR1 is MGHRA and CDR2 is YSYEKL. The CDR3 bases are TGCGCCAGCAGCCAAGCCGGGAGAAGTTACAATGAGCAGTTCTTC. Amino acids: CASSQAGRSYNEQFF.

The chain employs TRBV29-1 and TRBJ2-3, with D perhaps assigned TRBD1 or TRBD2 (5 bases each). Germline V gene sequence: CDR1 SQVTM, CDR2 ANQGSEA. V shed 1 base and J shed 0 bases, with 11 bases lying between them. This CDR3 comprises 15 residues. The CDR3 bases are TGCAGCGTTGAAGTGGGGGTAACTAGCACAGATACGCAGTATTTT. This sequence encodes CSVEVGVTSTDTQYF.

This clonotype turned up a few times. This chain uses TRBV5-1 with TRBJ2-1; D may correspond to TRBD1 or TRBD2 (5 bases each). The germline gives CDR1 SGHRS, CDR2 YFSETQ. V was trimmed by 0 bases and J by 9 bases, leaving 22 bases between them. This CDR3 spans 17 amino acids. The CDR3 coding sequence is TGCGCCAGCAGCTTGGTGCTGGGACCAATCGAGTCCGTTGAGCAGTTCTTC. It translates to CASSLVLGPIESVEQFF.

The V and J genes are TRBV5-1 and TRBJ1-2; 7 positions agree with TRBD1. The J segment lost 5 bases and the V segment lost 0 bases, leaving 7 bases of the junction unmatched. The CDR3 spans 15 residues. Looked up from germline, CDR1 is SGHRS and CDR2 is YFSETQ. The CDR3 sequence is CASSLDPGQHYGYTF. CDR3 nucleotides: TGCGCCAGCAGCTTGGATCCGGGACAGCATTATGGCTACACCTTC.

This clonotype was seen more than once but under ten times. One end of the junction does not line up with germline, which may come from a read error. The rearrangement joins TRBV28 to TRBJ2-1; 9 nucleotides agree with TRBD2. This CDR3 comprises 17 residues. From germline, CDR1 is MDHEN and CDR2 SYDVKM. For the CDR3, the DNA is TGTGCCAGCGGTTTAGCGGGGGCATACTCGCAGTACAATGAGCAGTTCTTC. Translation: CASGLAGAYSQYNEQFF.

A few counts support this clonotype. The chain links TRBV6-1 to TRBJ2-3; D is possibly TRBD1 or TRBD2 (5 bases each). Trimming stripped 3 bases from V and 0 bases from J, with 7 bases between. There are 14 residues in the CDR3. Germline loops: CDR1 MNHNS, CDR2 SASEGT. In nucleotides, the CDR3 is TGTGCCAGCAGTGATTGGGACAGCACAGATACGCAGTATTTT. The encoded protein is CASSDWDSTDTQYF.

The chain combines TRBV10-2 with TRBJ2-3; D is possibly TRBD1 (5 bases). The germline CDR1 and CDR2 sequences are WSHSY and SAAADI. The V end lost 7 bases, the J end lost 1 base, and 9 bases lay between the germline ends. This CDR3 is built from 13 residues. In DNA, the CDR3 is TGCGCCAGCATCCCAGGGCGCACAGATACGCAGTATTTT. It is translated as CASIPGRTDTQYF.

This clonotype has a handful of counts. This chain connects TRBV25-1 to TRBJ2-5; weak D call: TRBD1 (5 bases). The V end was cut by 8 bases, the J end by 2 bases, with 15 bases between. This CDR3 has 14 amino acids. Germline V gene data show CDR1 as MGHDK and CDR2 as SYGVNS. CDR3 DNA: TGTGCCAGCGGGCAAGGGGCGAATCAAGAGACCCAGTACTTC. It encodes CASGQGANQETQYF.

The chain combines TRBV4-2 with TRBJ2-7, with D tentatively TRBD1 (5 bases). The CDR3 consists of 12 residues. Per germline, CDR1 LGHNA and CDR2 YNFKEQ. V lost 7 bases, J lost 3 bases, and 10 bases lay in between. CDR3 in amino acids: CASKKGIYEQYV. For the CDR3, the DNA is TGTGCCAGCAAAAAGGGGATCTACGAGCAGTACGTC.